This entry features one TCR beta chain sequence. Antigen specificity is unknown. This sample is drawn from a study of graft-versus-host responses after intestinal transplantation. General study findings and limits: Declines in HvG clones occurring early post-transplant were associated with peak circulating GvH clone levels.

Assay: immunoSEQ multiplex PCR; the TCRdb copy retains only in-frame clones and omits some. The sample includes about 90,000 clones, more than 85% seen only once; the top ten take less than 0.45%. Trimming removed 8 bases from V and 3 bases from J, with 14 bases in between. Per germline, CDR1 LNHDA and CDR2 SQIVND (reference sequence). The CDR3 runs 14 residues. The rearrangement links TRBV19 to TRBJ1-5; tentatively, D is TRBD1 (5 bases). Sequencing was performed on unstimulated CD4+ T cells sorted from spleen or lymph node cells, taken before transplant. This sequence was found in a human donor who was the organ donor for an intestinal transplant. The CDR3 region has the DNA TGTGCCAGTGGCGCGGGACGGAACAATCAGCCCCAGCATTTT. Its protein is CASGAGRNNQPQHF. Supplemented by reference TRBV19 and TRBJ1-5, the full variable domain reads DGGITQSPKYLFRKEGQNVTLSCEQNLNHDAMYWYRQDPGQGLRLIYYSQIVNDFQKGDIAEGYSVSREKKESFPLTVTSAQKNPTAFYLCASGAGRNNQPQHFGDGTRLSIL.